There are a few counts of the clone carrying this T cell receptor beta chain. Its antigen is undetermined. This sample is drawn from a study of CD8 T cells in ankylosing spondylitis. Findings and caveats of the study: Researchers reportedly found disease-linked clones significantly enriched in matched ankylosing spondylitis synovial fluid. Blood of patients with ankylosing spondylitis appeared to be characterized by a TCR beta motif of eight highly homologous variants. Disease-associated clones were CD8+ and fairly uncommon in peripheral blood. Some of these motif variants have turned up before, in reports on reactive arthritis synovial fluid and blood.

Generation of TCR beta libraries employed quantitative 5'-RACE incorporating molecular barcodes. From the 5' RACE reads, TCRdb called clonotypes with MiXCR, one entry per CDR3 protein. Altogether about 330,000 distinct CDR3 sequences are present, 6.5% to 10% being singletons, with the ten largest covering roughly 14%. V was cut by 6 bases and J by 7 bases, with 15 bases left in between. CDR3 size: 13 residues. This rearrangement joins TRBV12-3 or TRBV12-4 to TRBJ1-1; tentative D call: TRBD1 (5 bases). The sample taken for sequencing was blood, either unsorted or a sorted T cell fraction (not recorded which). The TCR originated in a male donor with ankylosing spondylitis. DNA of the CDR3: TGTGCCAGCAGATCGTTGGGTACAGGTGAAGCTTTCTTT. It is translated as CASRSLGTGEAFF.